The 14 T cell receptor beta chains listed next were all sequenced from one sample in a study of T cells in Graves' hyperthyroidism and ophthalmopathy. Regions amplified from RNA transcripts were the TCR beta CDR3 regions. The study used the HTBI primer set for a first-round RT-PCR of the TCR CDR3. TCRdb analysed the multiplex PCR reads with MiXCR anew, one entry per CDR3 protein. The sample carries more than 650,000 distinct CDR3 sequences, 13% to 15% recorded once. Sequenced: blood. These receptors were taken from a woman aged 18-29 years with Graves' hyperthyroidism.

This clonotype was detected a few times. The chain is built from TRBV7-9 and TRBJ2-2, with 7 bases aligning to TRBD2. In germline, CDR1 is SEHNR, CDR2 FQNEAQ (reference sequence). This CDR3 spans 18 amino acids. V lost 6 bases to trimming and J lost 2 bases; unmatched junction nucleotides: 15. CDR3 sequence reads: CASRGRGSSGLNTGELFF. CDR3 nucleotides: TGTGCCAGCAGGGGGCGAGGGTCTAGCGGACTTAACACCGGGGAGCTGTTTTTT.

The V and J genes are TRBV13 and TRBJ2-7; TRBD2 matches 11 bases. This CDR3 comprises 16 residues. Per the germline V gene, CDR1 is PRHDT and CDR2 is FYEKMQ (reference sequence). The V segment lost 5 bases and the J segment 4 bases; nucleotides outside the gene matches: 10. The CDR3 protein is CASSPGGTSGRYEQYF. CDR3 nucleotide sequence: TGTGCCAGCAGCCCCGGAGGGACTAGCGGACGGTACGAGCAGTACTTC.

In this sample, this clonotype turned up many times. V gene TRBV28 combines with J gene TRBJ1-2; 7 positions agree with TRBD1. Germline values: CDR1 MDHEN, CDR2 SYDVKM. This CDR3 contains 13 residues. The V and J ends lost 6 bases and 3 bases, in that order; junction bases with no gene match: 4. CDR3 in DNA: TGTGCCAGCAGGGCCGGGACAGACTATGGCTACACCTTC. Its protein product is CASRAGTDYGYTF.

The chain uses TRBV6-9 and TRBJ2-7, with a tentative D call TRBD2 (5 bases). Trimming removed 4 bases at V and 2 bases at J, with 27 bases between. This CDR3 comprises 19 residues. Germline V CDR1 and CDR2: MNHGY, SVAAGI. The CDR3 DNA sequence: TGTGCCAGCAGTTTTTTCCGGTTGGCGGCGGGCGGATCCACCTACGAGCAGTACTTC. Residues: CASSFFRLAAGGSTYEQYF.

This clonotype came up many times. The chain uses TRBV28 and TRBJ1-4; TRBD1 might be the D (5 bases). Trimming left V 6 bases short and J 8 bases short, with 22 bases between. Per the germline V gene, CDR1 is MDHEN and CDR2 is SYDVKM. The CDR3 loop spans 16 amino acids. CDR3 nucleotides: TGTGCCAGCAGCCAAGAGGACGGCAGGGCAAGGGAAAAACTGTTTTTT. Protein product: CASSQEDGRAREKLFF.

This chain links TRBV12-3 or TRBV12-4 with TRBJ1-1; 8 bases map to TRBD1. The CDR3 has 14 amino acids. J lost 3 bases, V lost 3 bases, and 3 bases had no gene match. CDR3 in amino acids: CASSFGQGDTEAFF. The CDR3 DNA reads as TGTGCCAGCAGTTTCGGACAGGGCGACACTGAAGCTTTCTTT.

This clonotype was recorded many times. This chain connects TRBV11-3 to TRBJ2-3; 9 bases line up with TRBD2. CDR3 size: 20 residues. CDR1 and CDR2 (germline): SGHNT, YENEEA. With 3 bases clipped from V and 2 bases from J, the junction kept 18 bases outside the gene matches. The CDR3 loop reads CASSLGLAGYTLRTTDTQYF. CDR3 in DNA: TGTGCCAGCAGCTTGGGTCTAGCGGGATACACCCTAAGGACCACAGATACGCAGTATTTT.

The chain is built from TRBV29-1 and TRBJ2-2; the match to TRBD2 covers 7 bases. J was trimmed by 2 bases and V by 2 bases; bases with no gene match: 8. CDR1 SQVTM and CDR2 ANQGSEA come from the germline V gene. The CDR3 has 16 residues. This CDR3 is CSVELSSGVNTGELFF. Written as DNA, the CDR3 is TGCAGCGTTGAACTCTCTAGCGGAGTAAACACCGGGGAGCTGTTTTTT.

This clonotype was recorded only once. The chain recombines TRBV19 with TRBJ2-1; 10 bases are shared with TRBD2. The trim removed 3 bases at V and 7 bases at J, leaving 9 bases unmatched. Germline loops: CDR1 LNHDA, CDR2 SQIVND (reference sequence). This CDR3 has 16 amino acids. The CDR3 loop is CASSMSSGSRGNEQFF. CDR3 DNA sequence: TGTGCCAGTAGTATGTCTAGCGGGAGTAGGGGTAATGAGCAGTTCTTC.

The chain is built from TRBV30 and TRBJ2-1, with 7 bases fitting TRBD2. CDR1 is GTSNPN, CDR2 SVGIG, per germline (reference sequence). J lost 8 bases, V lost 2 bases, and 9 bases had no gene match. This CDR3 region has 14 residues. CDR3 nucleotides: TGTGCCTGGAGTCGTGGGAGGGCCGGGCATGAGCAGTTCTTC. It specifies CAWSRGRAGHEQFF.

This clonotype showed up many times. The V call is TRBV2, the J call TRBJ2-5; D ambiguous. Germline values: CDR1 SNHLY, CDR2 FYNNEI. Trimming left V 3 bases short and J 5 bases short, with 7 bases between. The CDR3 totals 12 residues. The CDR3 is CASSDRKETQYF. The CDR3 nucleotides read TGTGCCAGCAGTGACCGGAAGGAGACCCAGTACTTC.

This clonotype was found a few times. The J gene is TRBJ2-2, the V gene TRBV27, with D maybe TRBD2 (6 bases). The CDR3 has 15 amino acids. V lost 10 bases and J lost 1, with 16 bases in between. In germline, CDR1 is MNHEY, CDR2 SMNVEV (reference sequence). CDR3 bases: TGTGCCACTTACCCCGGGGGAGGGAACACCGGGGAGCTGTTTTTT. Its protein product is CATYPGGGNTGELFF.

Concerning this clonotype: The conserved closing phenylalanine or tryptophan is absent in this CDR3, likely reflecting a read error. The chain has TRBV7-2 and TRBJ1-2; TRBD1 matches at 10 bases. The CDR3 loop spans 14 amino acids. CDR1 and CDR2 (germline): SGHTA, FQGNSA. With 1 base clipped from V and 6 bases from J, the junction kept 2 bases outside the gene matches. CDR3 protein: CASSLGQGANGYTL. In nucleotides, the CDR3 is TGTGCCAGCAGCTTAGGACAGGGGGCGAATGGCTACACCCTC.

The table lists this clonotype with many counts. The CDR3 nucleotides read TGTGCCAGCAGCTTAACTAGCGAGAGCTCCTACAATGAGCAGTTCTTC. Protein product: CASSLTSESSYNEQFF. The rearrangement uses TRBV7-2 and TRBJ2-1; TRBD2 matches 7 bases. V lost 2 bases and J lost 0; bases outside the gene matches: 4. Germline V CDR1 and CDR2: SGHTA, FQGNSA. This CDR3 contains 16 residues.